This T cell receptor beta chain was recorded in a study of shared clonotypes between healthy human individuals. About the study: The study enrolled a couple of women and a few men aged 18 to 49. Each donor's CD8 memory used one plate, CD8 naive two, each CD4 subset three.

TCRdb's copy holds only in-frame clones and misses some; the assay was immunoSEQ multiplex PCR. The sample gives around 2,000,000 clones, about 95% of which show up once; about 1.1% is in the top ten. About this clone itself: Its matching antigen is unknown. Additional DNA sequences in this sample encode the identical CDR3.

Trimming stripped 0 bases from V and 2 bases from J, with 2 bases between. Germline loops: CDR1 WSHSY, CDR2 SAAADI. The length of the CDR3 is 12 residues. In the naive CD8 group, cells lacked CD45RO and were positively selected for CCR7, so terminally differentiated effector memory CD45RA+ cells were left out. Points from the study as a whole: The small donor group covered limited genetic and exposure diversity.

The TCR was taken from a man younger than 35 in good health. Specimen: naive CD8+ T cells sorted from blood. The chain is built from TRBV10-2 and TRBJ2-7; D unclear. For the CDR3, the DNA is TGCGCCAGCAGTGAGTCCCCCTACGAGCAGTACTTC. Its protein product is CASSESPYEQYF.